Following are 26 T cell receptor beta chains from one sample sequenced in a study of cytomegalovirus exposure and HLA in healthy donors. Sequencing was performed with immunoSEQ multiplex PCR; in TCRdb, only in-frame clones are kept and a portion is missing. The table includes some 130,000 clones, just under 85% detected once. The sequenced material came from PBMCs. These receptors were obtained from a man younger than 40 in good health and CMV-seropositive.

The chain recombines TRBV27 with TRBJ2-3; TRBD1 is a possible D gene (5 bases). The CDR3 spans 13 residues. CDR1 MNHEY and CDR2 SMNVEV come from the germline V gene (reference sequence). Trimming removed 3 bases from V and 4 bases from J, with 8 bases in between. This CDR3 reads CASSFGQADTQYF. The CDR3 DNA reads TGTGCCAGCAGTTTCGGACAAGCAGATACGCAGTATTTT.

This clone occurred a few times. The chain combines TRBV6-5 with TRBJ2-7, with TRBD2 matching 9 bases. The CDR3 totals 15 residues. V lost 6 bases to trimming and J lost 1 base; unmatched junction nucleotides: 7. From germline, CDR1 is MNHEY and CDR2 SVGAGI. DNA of the CDR3: TGTGCCAGCAGGGCCGCGGGGGGGTCGTCCTACGAGCAGTACTTC. As protein: CASRAAGGSSYEQYF.

This clone was seen more than once but under ten times. The chain uses TRBV5-5 and TRBJ2-7; weak D call: TRBD1 (6 bases). V gave up 4 bases and J gave up 4 bases, with 12 bases separating them. Germline assignment: CDR1 SGHKS and CDR2 YYEKEE (reference sequence). The CDR3 is 13 amino acids. The CDR3 loop reads CASSIQGWYEQYF. In nucleotides, the CDR3 is TGTGCCAGCAGCATACAGGGTTGGTACGAGCAGTACTTC.

The chain links TRBV6-5 to TRBJ2-7; 9 bases agree with TRBD1. This CDR3 has 14 residues. Germline V lookup: CDR1 MNHEY, CDR2 SVGAGI. The V and J ends lost 6 bases and 5 bases, in that order; junction bases with no gene match: 8. DNA of the CDR3: TGTGCCAGCAGCCGATCTGACAGGGGGAACGAGCAGTACTTC. Translation: CASSRSDRGNEQYF.

This clone turned up a few times. The chain combines TRBV25-1 with TRBJ1-2; D is uncertain. V shed 5 bases and J shed 7 bases, with 14 bases lying between them. The CDR3 totals 13 residues. CDR1 and CDR2 from the germline V gene are MGHDK and SYGVNS. The CDR3 loop is CASSLAFLGGYTF. The CDR3 nucleotides read TGTGCCAGCAGTCTGGCCTTCCTAGGTGGCTACACCTTC.

This chain joins TRBV7-9 and TRBJ1-4, with D maybe TRBD1 (6 bases). From germline, CDR1 is SEHNR and CDR2 FQNEAQ (reference sequence). The V end lost 5 bases, the J end lost 14 bases, and 12 bases lay between the germline ends. CDR3 length: 11 amino acids. The CDR3, as DNA: TGTGCCAGCAGCACAGGGACCTCCCTGTTTTTT. Translating it yields CASSTGTSLFF. Full variable domain (rest looked up from reference TRBV7-9 and TRBJ1-4): DTGVSQNPRHKITKRGQNVTFRCDPISEHNRLYWYRQTLGQGPEFLTYFQNEAQLEKSRLLSDRFSAERPKGSFSTLEIQRTEQGDSAMYLCASSTGTSLFFGSGTQLSVL.

The chain recombines TRBV6-6 with TRBJ1-1; maybe TRBD1 (5 bases). Trimming removed 11 bases from V and 4 bases from J, with 8 bases in between. Germline V CDR1 and CDR2: MNHNY, SVGAGI (reference sequence). The CDR3 loop spans 10 amino acids. The chain's CDR3 is CASGGTEAFF. As DNA, the CDR3 is TGTGCCTCCGGGGGCACTGAAGCTTTCTTT.

The gene calls are TRBV18 and TRBJ1-1; 9 bases agree with TRBD1. Trimming removed 3 bases from V and 4 bases from J; junction bases left unmatched: 3. Germline V gene sequence: CDR1 KGHSH, CDR2 LQKENI. This CDR3 has 14 residues. CDR3 loop: CASSPDRGTTEAFF. In DNA form, the CDR3 reads TGTGCCAGCTCACCGGACAGGGGTACCACTGAAGCTTTCTTT.

The J gene is TRBJ2-1, the V gene TRBV9; 7 bases match TRBD1. Germline CDR1 SGDLS, CDR2 YYNGEE. V dropped 3 bases and J dropped 6; count of bases not matched to a gene: 12. The length of the CDR3 is 16 residues. Here the CDR3 reads CASSDLGTAGGNEQFF. DNA of the CDR3: TGTGCCAGCAGCGATCTAGGGACAGCCGGAGGCAATGAGCAGTTCTTC.

This sequence joins TRBV27 and TRBJ2-1, with 11 bases matching TRBD2. V dropped 2 bases and J dropped 5; count of bases not matched to a gene: 11. The CDR3 sequence is 18 residues long. From germline, CDR1 is MNHEY and CDR2 SMNVEV (reference sequence). CDR3 nucleotides: TGTGCCAGCAGTTTAGCCCCCATAGCGGGAGGGCCCCACAATGAGCAGTTCTTC. Translation: CASSLAPIAGGPHNEQFF.

V usage is TRBV5-1 and J usage is TRBJ2-3, with D possibly TRBD1 on 6 matching bases. Trimming took off 1 base at V and 4 bases at J, with 10 bases between the two ends. Germline V lookup: CDR1 SGHRS, CDR2 YFSETQ. There are 14 residues in the CDR3. The CDR3 reads CASSLSSGADTQYF. CDR3 DNA sequence: TGCGCCAGCAGCTTGTCGTCAGGGGCAGATACGCAGTATTTT.

The chain carries TRBV2 and TRBJ2-1; no reliable D call. Germline-derived CDR1 and CDR2 are SNHLY and FYNNEI. This CDR3 spans 14 amino acids. Trimming pared 2 bases from V and 4 bases from J, leaving 9 bases between. The CDR3 reads CASSESMEYNEQFF. The CDR3 nucleotides are TGTGCCAGCAGTGAATCTATGGAGTACAATGAGCAGTTCTTC.

The chain combines TRBV18 with TRBJ1-2, with 7 bases that match TRBD1. V lost 3 bases to trimming and J lost 2 bases; unmatched junction nucleotides: 0. There are 13 residues in the CDR3. CDR1 and CDR2 (germline): KGHSH, LQKENI. The CDR3 region has the DNA TGTGCCAGCTCACCGGGACAGAACTATGGCTACACCTTC. Amino acids: CASSPGQNYGYTF.

The V gene is TRBV19, the J gene TRBJ2-1; D is unclear. The CDR3 consists of 13 residues. Germline lookup yields CDR1 LNHDA and CDR2 SQIVND (reference sequence). The germline V and J ends were trimmed by 3 bases and 9 bases, with 12 bases remaining between them. The CDR3 sequence: CASSIPTRFEQFF. The CDR3, as DNA: TGTGCCAGTAGTATCCCGACTCGATTTGAGCAGTTCTTC.

The CDR3 region is CASSPLAGDGYEQFF. CDR3 nucleotides: TGTGCCAGCAGCCCCCTCGCGGGAGACGGGTATGAGCAGTTCTTC. The gene calls are TRBV7-3 and TRBJ2-1; 7 bases map to TRBD2. The CDR3 contains 15 residues. The germline CDR1 and CDR2 sequences are SGHTA and FQGTGA. With 5 bases clipped from V and 8 bases from J, the junction kept 12 bases outside the gene matches.

On this clone: This CDR3 is also generated by other DNA sequences in the sample. V gene TRBV5-1 combines with J gene TRBJ1-1; D call uncertain. Germline lookup yields CDR1 SGHRS and CDR2 YFSETQ. The ends were cut back, 2 bases at V and 3 bases at J, with 8 bases in the middle. This CDR3 is 13 amino acids long. DNA for the CDR3: TGCGCCAGCAGCTTAGGCGGGCACACTGAAGCTTTCTTT. Protein sequence: CASSLGGHTEAFF.

The rearrangement joins TRBV6-4 to TRBJ1-1, with a tentative D call TRBD1 (5 bases). Trimming took off 6 bases at V and 4 bases at J, with 12 bases between the two ends. CDR3 size: 13 residues. The germline V gene encodes CDR1 MRHNA and CDR2 SNTAGT. In nucleotides, the CDR3 is TGTGCCAGCAGCCACCGGGGGGGCACTGAAGCTTTCTTT. Translation: CASSHRGGTEAFF.

The chain employs TRBV18 and TRBJ2-1; no reliable D call. Germline CDR1 KGHSH, CDR2 LQKENI. The CDR3 spans 15 residues. The V end lost 5 bases, the J end lost 0 bases, and 11 bases lay between the germline ends. CDR3 coding DNA: TGTGCCAGCTCAGAGACACCCCTCTCCTACAATGAGCAGTTCTTC. It is translated as CASSETPLSYNEQFF.

This clone turned up a few times. CDR3 sequence (DNA): TGTGCCAGCAGCCTCAGCTCCTACGAGCAGTACTTC. As protein: CASSLSSYEQYF. The rearrangement links TRBV7-9 to TRBJ2-7; the D is unclear. CDR3 length: 12 amino acids. Trimming shortened V by 5 bases and J by 0 bases, and 5 bases separated the two germline ends. The germline V gene has CDR1 SEHNR and CDR2 FQNEAQ (reference sequence). The whole variable domain, filled in from reference TRBV7-9 and TRBJ2-7, reads DTGVSQNPRHKITKRGQNVTFRCDPISEHNRLYWYRQTLGQGPEFLTYFQNEAQLEKSRLLSDRFSAERPKGSFSTLEIQRTEQGDSAMYLCASSLSSYEQYFGPGTRLTVT.

The chain's CDR3 is CASSLAQGGTEAFF. The DNA of the CDR3 is TGTGCCAGCAGCTTGGCGCAGGGTGGCACTGAAGCTTTCTTT. This chain uses TRBV5-6 with TRBJ1-1; D is perhaps TRBD1 (5 bases). V was pared by 0 bases and J by 4 bases, with 10 bases between. This CDR3 contains 14 residues. Germline-derived CDR1 and CDR2 are SGHDT and YYEEEE.

V is TRBV27 and J is TRBJ2-1, with 11 bases matching TRBD1. The CDR3 is 14 residues long. CDR1 and CDR2 from the germline V gene are MNHEY and SMNVEV (reference sequence). V lost 6 bases and J lost 6; bases outside the gene matches: 4. The CDR3 spells CASRGTGGINEQFF. The DNA for the CDR3 is TGTGCCAGCAGGGGGACAGGGGGGATCAATGAGCAGTTCTTC.

The chain is built from TRBV29-1 and TRBJ2-1; D is possibly TRBD2 (6 bases). The CDR3 is made up of 16 amino acids. Germline assignment: CDR1 SQVTM and CDR2 ANQGSEA. V was trimmed by 1 base and J by 0 bases, leaving 13 bases between them. CDR3 in amino acids: CSVEVSDGSSYNEQFF. The CDR3 DNA sequence: TGCAGCGTTGAAGTTTCGGACGGGAGCTCCTACAATGAGCAGTTCTTC.

The rearrangement links TRBV23-1 to TRBJ1-1; D uncertain. TRBV23-1 is recorded as an ORF, its role being uncertain. Trimming cost V 2 bases and J 3 bases, with 7 bases left between them. The CDR3 has 13 residues. The CDR3 spells CASSQMTHTEAFF. The CDR3 DNA is TGCGCCAGCAGTCAAATGACACACACTGAAGCTTTCTTT.

The chain links TRBV7-6 to TRBJ2-1, with 10 bases lining up with TRBD2. Germline values: CDR1 SGHVS, CDR2 FNYEAQ. The CDR3 has 14 amino acids. V was clipped by 5 bases and J by 7 bases; unmatched bases: 5. In nucleotides, the CDR3 is TGTGCCAGCAGCAGATGGACTAGCGGTAATGAGCAGTTCTTC. This gives the protein CASSRWTSGNEQFF.

The J gene is TRBJ1-2, the V gene TRBV29-1; D is possibly TRBD1 (6 bases). Deletions cut 3 bases from V and 6 bases from J, with 11 bases between. CDR3 length equals 12 residues. Germline CDR1 is SQVTM and CDR2 is ANQGSEA. CDR3 nucleotides: TGCAGCGTTGAGCACAGGGAACATGGCTACACCTTC. Translated, it gives CSVEHREHGYTF.

The chain carries TRBV7-8 and TRBJ2-1; D ambiguous. Trimming took 0 bases from V and 6 from J, leaving 6 bases between them. Germline CDR1 and CDR2: SGHVS and FQNEAQ. The CDR3 has 13 amino acids. The CDR3 protein is CASSLAASNEQFF. DNA for the CDR3: TGTGCCAGCAGCTTAGCGGCTAGCAATGAGCAGTTCTTC.